These T cell receptor beta chains were read from a single sample in a study of vaccination effects on CD4 cells after COVID-19. Clones were read by immunoSEQ multiplex PCR, and TCRdb kept only the in-frame ones, dropping some. The sample records about 45,000 clones, approximately 77% being singletons. Which antigens these TCRs recognize remains unknown. The specimen comprised CD4+ T cells from PBMCs cultured with a peptide pool, sampled before COVID-19 vaccination. The receptors were sampled from a human donor who had a prior SARS-CoV-2 infection. Both conserved end residues are trimmed from each CDR3. Each record gives: J gene, CDR3 length, V gene, CDR3 protein.

TRBJ2-7 | 12 | TRBV2 | ASSPGLAGVEQY
TRBJ2-1 | 13 | TRBV5-1 | ASSLNGQGTYWKF
TRBJ1-2 | 13 | TRBV5-6 | ASSLKRQGIGGYT
TRBJ1-3 | 12 | TRBV30 | AWSRDLPGNTIY
TRBJ2-1 | 14 | TRBV3-1/TRBV3-2 | ASSPIGGGGYNEQF
TRBJ2-4 | 13 | TRBV27 | ASSLSYGNSNIQY
TRBJ2-2 | 15 | TRBV6-1 | ASSEGPGKLNTGELF
TRBJ2-5 | 12 | TRBV9 | ASSKSEPQETQY
TRBJ2-7 | 12 | TRBV3-1/TRBV3-2 | ASSPRGENYEQY
TRBJ2-7 | 15 | TRBV18 | ASSPPNLGESSYEQY
TRBJ1-1 | 12 | TRBV11-2 | ASSADRVGTEAF
TRBJ2-5 | 10 | TRBV5-4 | ASSLQGGTQY
TRBJ2-3 | 12 | TRBV5-1 | ASSLVGGADTQY
TRBJ1-5 | 12 | TRBV19 | ASTPWGSNQPQH
TRBJ2-2 | 12 | TRBV2 | ASGLAANTGELF
TRBJ1-2 | 13 | TRBV11-2 | ASSIDSSTNYGYT
TRBJ2-5 | 11 | TRBV5-1 | ASSGQAQETQY
TRBJ2-2 | 16 | TRBV3-1/TRBV3-2 | ASSQDLTSGWVTGELF
TRBJ2-1 | 14 | TRBV5-1 | ASSLVSSGGAFEQF
TRBJ2-7 | 12 | TRBV5-6 | ASSLDMDTREQY
TRBJ2-3 | 13 | TRBV7-2 | ASSLQPATADTQY
TRBJ2-5 | 13 | TRBV5-4 | ASSPGGLGKETQY
TRBJ2-2 | 12 | TRBV9 | ASSVATPPGELF
TRBJ1-1 | 11 | TRBV7-3 | ASSRDRGTEAF
TRBJ2-4 | 15 | TRBV5-4 | ASSSRGTPSSANIQY
TRBJ1-4 | 11 | TRBV12-2 | ASRPPTNEKLF
TRBJ1-4 | 12 | TRBV2 | ASNTASGWEKLF
TRBJ2-3 | 13 | TRBV7-6 | ASSLPRGGGDTQY
TRBJ2-3 | 11 | TRBV30 | AWSVGGADTQY
TRBJ1-2 | 16 | TRBV10-3 | AISTRNQGFGSIYGYT
TRBJ2-7 | 11 | TRBV28 | AVLDRVFYEQY
TRBJ2-1 | 12 | TRBV18 | ASSPPFPVYEQF
TRBJ2-7 | 12 | TRBV27 | ASSLRQGDYEQY
TRBJ1-6 | 17 | TRBV30 | AWSVPRSQLTLYNSPLH
TRBJ2-7 | 12 | TRBV20-1 | SASPGGITYEQY
TRBJ1-2 | 12 | TRBV24-1 | ATSGKGSNYGYT
TRBJ1-2 | 9 | TRBV20-1 | SVGSGYGYT
TRBJ2-5 | 13 | TRBV7-2 | ASSQSSGAAETQY
TRBJ2-7 | 14 | TRBV11-3 | ASSLGGAGAPGEQY
TRBJ2-1 | 10 | TRBV24-1 | ATSDITHEQF
TRBJ2-2 | 10 | TRBV7-9 | ASSPWTGELF